The 8 T cell receptor beta chains in this list originate from one sample, sequenced in a study of T cell changes during pregnancy in multiple sclerosis. Produced via immunoSEQ multiplex PCR; TCRdb's table is partial and in-frame only. The data hold roughly 90,000 clones, with approximately 90% observed a single time. The specimen was peripheral blood, collected in the first trimester of pregnancy. The receptors here all came from a female donor in good health, enrolled as a control in a pregnancy study.

The rearrangement links TRBV14 to TRBJ2-7; 9 nucleotides line up with TRBD1. Per the germline V gene, CDR1 is SGHDN and CDR2 is FVKESK. The V gene end was trimmed by 2 bases and the J gene end by 3 bases; junction bases not matched to a gene: 5. The CDR3 has 15 amino acids. DNA for the CDR3: TGTGCCAGCAGCCAAAGAGGGACAGGGTTCTACGAGCAGTACTTC. This sequence encodes CASSQRGTGFYEQYF.

V usage is TRBV14 and J usage is TRBJ1-2, with TRBD1 matching 8 bases. The CDR3 contains 15 residues. CDR1 is SGHDN, CDR2 FVKESK, per germline. The J segment lost 4 bases and the V segment lost 3 bases, leaving 7 bases of the junction unmatched. CDR3 sequence reads: CASSQGTGGFYGYTF. The CDR3 DNA is TGTGCCAGCAGCCAGGGGACAGGAGGATTCTATGGCTACACCTTC.

This chain connects TRBV29-1 to TRBJ1-1; 7 bases agree with TRBD1. The CDR3 runs 16 residues. The germline gives CDR1 SQVTM, CDR2 ANQGSEA. The V gene end was trimmed by 4 bases and the J gene end by 1 base; junction bases not matched to a gene: 12. CDR3 bases: TGCAGCGTTGCAATTTTGGGGACAGCAAAGAACACTGAAGCTTTCTTT. Translating gives CSVAILGTAKNTEAFF.

The chain combines TRBV28 with TRBJ2-7; 10 bases are a match to TRBD1. This CDR3 region has 13 residues. V was pared by 8 bases and J by 7 bases, with 8 bases of the junction left unmatched. Germline V gives CDR1 MDHEN, CDR2 SYDVKM. DNA for the CDR3: TGTGCCAGCGGGGGACAGGGGACGGGGGAGCAGTACTTC. The encoded protein is CASGGQGTGEQYF.

The rearrangement links TRBV2 to TRBJ2-5; 9 nucleotides line up with TRBD1. The J segment lost 3 bases and the V segment lost 6 bases, leaving 2 bases of the junction unmatched. This CDR3 comprises 13 residues. Germline-derived CDR1 and CDR2 are SNHLY and FYNNEI. CDR3 protein: CASRRDREETQYF. The CDR3 DNA reads TGTGCCAGCAGGCGGGACAGGGAAGAGACCCAGTACTTC.

In its sample, this clone was seen once. The same CDR3 is also encoded by other DNA sequences in this sample. V gene TRBV7-2 combines with J gene TRBJ1-5, with D possibly being TRBD1 (6 bases). Germline-derived CDR1 and CDR2 are SGHTA and FQGNSA. Trimming removed 0 bases from V and 4 bases from J, with 7 bases in between. This CDR3 contains 14 residues. CDR3 amino acids: CASSLAGQNQPQHF. CDR3 in DNA: TGTGCCAGCAGCTTAGCCGGACAGAATCAGCCCCAGCATTTT.

This chain links TRBV7-6 with TRBJ2-1; 15 bases line up with TRBD2. The CDR3 is 16 amino acids. CDR1 is SGHVS, CDR2 FNYEAQ, per germline. V was clipped by 4 bases and J by 6 bases; unmatched bases: 4. The DNA of the CDR3 is TGTGCCAGCAGCTCCCGGACTAGCGGGGGGGGCAATGAGCAGTTCTTC. Translated: CASSSRTSGGGNEQFF.

V usage is TRBV19 and J usage is TRBJ2-7; 14 nucleotides align to TRBD2. The CDR3 has 17 residues. Looked up from germline, CDR1 is LNHDA and CDR2 is SQIVND (reference sequence). V lost 4 bases, J lost 2 bases, and 7 bases stayed unmatched. CDR3 region: CASSTWTSGGQAYEQYF. CDR3 coding DNA: TGTGCCAGTAGTACCTGGACTAGCGGGGGGCAAGCCTACGAGCAGTACTTC.